This T cell receptor (beta chain) was sequenced for a study of T cell repertoires in cytomegalovirus infection. Using its own MiXCR run on the reads, TCRdb lists one record per CDR3 protein. The table records just under 550,000 distinct CDR3 sequences, about a quarter of them present only once. Germline V lookup: CDR1 LNHDA, CDR2 SQIVND (reference sequence). The CDR3 covers 12 residues. Trimming stripped 7 bases from V and 5 bases from J, with 11 bases between. The clonotype was recovered from a human donor in good health (CMV status not recorded). Some clones in this sample may be carry-over from other donors' samples. The sample consisted of PBMCs. The chain combines TRBV19 with TRBJ1-1; D may be TRBD1 (5 bases). CDR3 in DNA: TGTGCCAGTACCTCGCCAGGGACTGAAGCTTTCTTT. Residues: CASTSPGTEAFF.